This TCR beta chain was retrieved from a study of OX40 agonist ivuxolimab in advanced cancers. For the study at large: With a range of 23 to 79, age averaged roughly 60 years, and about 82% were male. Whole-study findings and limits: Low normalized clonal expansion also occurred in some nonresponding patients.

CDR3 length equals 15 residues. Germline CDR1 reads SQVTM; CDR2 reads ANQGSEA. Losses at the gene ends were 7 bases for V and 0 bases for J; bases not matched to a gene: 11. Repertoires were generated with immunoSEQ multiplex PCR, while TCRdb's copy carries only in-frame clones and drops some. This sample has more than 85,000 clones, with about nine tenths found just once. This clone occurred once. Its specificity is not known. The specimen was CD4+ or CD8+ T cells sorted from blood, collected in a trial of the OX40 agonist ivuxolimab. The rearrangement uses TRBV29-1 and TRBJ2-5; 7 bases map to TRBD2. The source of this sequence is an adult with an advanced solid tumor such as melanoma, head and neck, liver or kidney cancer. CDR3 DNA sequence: TGCAGCGCCCAAGAGGGCGGGGGTTACCAAGAGACCCAGTACTTC. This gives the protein CSAQEGGGYQETQYF.